This is a list of T cell receptor beta chains from one sample in a study of blood T cell repertoires in COVID-19. Data came from immunoSEQ multiplex PCR; TCRdb stores just in-frame clones and leaves some out. This repertoire shows under 200,000 clones, roughly 85% found once; its top ten account for 4.5% to 5%. Source material: peripheral blood. All receptors come from a woman over 75 with acute or convalescent COVID-19. CDR3s include the opening cysteine and the closing phenylalanine or tryptophan. A D gene is named only where the DNA matches it firmly. Clone size is not always given. Where it is, it says once, few, many or a class for expanded clones.

>.|TRBJ1-1|.|TRBV7-6
TGTGCCAGCAGCTTTACAGAGAACACTGAAGCTTTCTTT
CASSFTENTEAFF
>.|TRBJ2-7|.|TRBV6-2/TRBV6-3
TGTGCCAGCAGCCCCCGAGGTTGGACCTACGAGCAGTACTTC
CASSPRGWTYEQYF
>.|TRBJ2-5|.|TRBV6-5
TGTGCCAGCAGTACCTACCCACAGGGGACCCAGTACTTC
CASSTYPQGTQYF
>.|TRBJ2-5|.|TRBV2
TGTGCCAGCACCCGTCTGGAGACCCAGTACTTC
CASTRLETQYF
>once|TRBJ1-1|.|TRBV6-5
TGTGCCAGCCGCTCACTCCCGGGGGACACTGAAGCTTTCTTT
CASRSLPGDTEAFF
>.|TRBJ1-2|TRBD1|TRBV5-6
TGTGCCAGCAGCCCTATGACAGGGTCCAACTATGGCTACACCTTC
CASSPMTGSNYGYTF
>.|TRBJ1-2|TRBD1|TRBV29-1
TGCAGCGCCCTATCGACAGGGGGCGGTATATATGGCTACACCTTC
CSALSTGGGIYGYTF
>.|TRBJ1-4|.|TRBV18
TGTGCCAGCTCACCACCCTCCGGGAGGGGTGAAAAACTGTTTTTT
CASSPPSGRGEKLFF
>.|TRBJ2-5|.|TRBV5-1
TGCGCCAGCAGCTCTAGCGTCCAAGAGACCCAGTACTTC
CASSSSVQETQYF
>.|TRBJ1-6|.|TRBV2
TGTGCCAGCACACTGAATTCACCCCTCCACTTT
CASTLNSPLHF
>.|TRBJ2-7|.|TRBV6-6
TGTGCCAGCAGTGCGGGAATCTACGAGCAGTACTTC
CASSAGIYEQYF
>.|TRBJ1-2|TRBD1|TRBV28
TGTGCCAGCAGTGGCCCACACAGGGGCGGCTACACCTTC
CASSGPHRGGYTF